Listed here is a single T cell receptor (beta chain). No antigen is known for it. This entry belongs to a study of graft-versus-host responses after intestinal transplantation. Study-wide points: Declines in HvG clones occurring early post-transplant were associated with peak circulating GvH clone levels.

Profiling relied on immunoSEQ multiplex PCR, and the TCRdb table lists in-frame clones only, not all of them. The table has 85,000 to 100,000 clones, around 90% seen once. Trimming took off 4 bases at V and 5 bases at J, with 8 bases between the two ends. The length of the CDR3 is 12 residues. The germline V gene has CDR1 MDHEN and CDR2 SYDVKM. The chain combines TRBV28 with TRBJ1-1; the D is unclear. Source: unstimulated CD8+ T cells sorted from spleen or lymph node cells, taken before transplant. This receptor was taken from a human donor who was the organ donor for an intestinal transplant. This chain's CDR3 is CASSSGGTEAFF. CDR3 nucleotides: TGTGCCAGCAGTTCGGGCGGGACTGAAGCTTTCTTT.